This T cell receptor beta chain was sequenced in a study of cytomegalovirus exposure and HLA in healthy donors. Study summary: An earlier analysis identified approximately 110 million unique TCR beta sequences in 150 million to 200 million T cells. Broader study findings: Later analysis placed DRB1 highest and HLA-C lowest in TCR association rates, which differed by HLA locus.

Germline CDR1 is MDHEN and CDR2 is SYDVKM. The CDR3 is 14 amino acids. After removal of 5 bases from V and 6 bases from J, the junction contained 7 bases not matched to a gene. The PCR employed 60 Vbeta primers together with 13 Jbeta primers. Some clones are missing from TCRdb's copy, which holds only in-frame ones; the method was immunoSEQ multiplex PCR. The sample lists about 180,000 clones; approximately 80% were seen once. Notes on this clone: Its matching antigen is unknown.

Sequenced: PBMCs. The J gene is TRBJ1-2, the V gene TRBV28; 9 bases match TRBD1. The receptor comes from a woman aged 45-65 years in good health and CMV-seropositive. The CDR3 coding sequence is TGTGCCAGCAGTCCTGGGGGACAGGGTCATGGCTACACCTTC. Translation: CASSPGGQGHGYTF.